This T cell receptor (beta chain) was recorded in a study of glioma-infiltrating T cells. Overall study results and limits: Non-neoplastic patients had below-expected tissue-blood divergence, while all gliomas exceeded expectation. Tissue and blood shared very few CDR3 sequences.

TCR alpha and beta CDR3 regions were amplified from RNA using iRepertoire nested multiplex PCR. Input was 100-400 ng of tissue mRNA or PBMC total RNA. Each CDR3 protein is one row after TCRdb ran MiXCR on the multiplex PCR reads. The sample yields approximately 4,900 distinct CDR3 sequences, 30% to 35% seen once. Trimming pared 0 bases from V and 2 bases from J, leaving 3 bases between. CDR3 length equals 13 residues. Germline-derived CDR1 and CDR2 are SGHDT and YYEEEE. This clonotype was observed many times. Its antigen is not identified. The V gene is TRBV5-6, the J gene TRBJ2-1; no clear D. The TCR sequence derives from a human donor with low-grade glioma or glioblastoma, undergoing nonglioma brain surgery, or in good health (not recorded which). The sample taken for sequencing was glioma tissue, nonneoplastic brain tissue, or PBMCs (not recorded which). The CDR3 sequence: CASSLGPYNEQFF. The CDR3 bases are TGTGCCAGCAGCTTGGGCCCCTACAATGAGCAGTTCTTC. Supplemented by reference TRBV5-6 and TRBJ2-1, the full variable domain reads DAGVTQSPTHLIKTRGQQVTLRCSPKSGHDTVSWYQQALGQGPQFIFQYYEEEERQRGNFPDRFSGHQFPNYSSELNVNALLLGDSALYLCASSLGPYNEQFFGPGTRLTVL.